This T cell receptor beta chain was sequenced for a study of neurological immune-mediated disorders. The CDR3 loop spans 15 amino acids. Trimming left V 7 bases short and J 6 bases short, with 18 bases between. The germline V gene encodes CDR1 MNHEY and CDR2 SVGAGI. The study drew its healthy controls from blood bank volunteers in Maryland, USA. As for the cDNA, it was generated by 5'RACE with 10-nucleotide random UMIs. TCRdb fed the 5' RACE reads into MiXCR, producing one record per CDR3 protein. The sample includes some 38,000 distinct CDR3 sequences, 4.8% seen only once; the top ten take approximately 8.7%. At least ten counts were recorded for this clonotype.

Sequencing was done on a sample of CD4+ T cells from blood. This TCR came from a man between 18 and 35 years old in good health. The J gene is TRBJ1-4, the V gene TRBV6-5; D perhaps matches TRBD1 (6 bases). The CDR3 coding sequence is TGTGCCAGCACCCAGAGTGGGGGCGCTTATGAAAAACTGTTTTTT. It is translated as CASTQSGGAYEKLFF.